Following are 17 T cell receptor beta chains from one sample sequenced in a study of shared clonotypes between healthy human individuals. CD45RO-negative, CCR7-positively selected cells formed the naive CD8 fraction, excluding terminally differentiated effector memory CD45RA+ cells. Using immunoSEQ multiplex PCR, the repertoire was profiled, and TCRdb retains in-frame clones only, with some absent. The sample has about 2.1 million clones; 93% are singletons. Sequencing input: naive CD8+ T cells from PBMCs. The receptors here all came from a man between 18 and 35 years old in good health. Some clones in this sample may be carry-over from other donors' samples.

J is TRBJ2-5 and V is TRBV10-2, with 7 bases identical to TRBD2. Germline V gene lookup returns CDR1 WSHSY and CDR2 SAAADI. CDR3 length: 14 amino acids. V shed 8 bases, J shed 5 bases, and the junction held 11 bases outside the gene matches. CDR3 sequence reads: CASLGGKGWETQYF. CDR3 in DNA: TGCGCCAGCCTCGGGGGGAAGGGCTGGGAGACCCAGTACTTC.

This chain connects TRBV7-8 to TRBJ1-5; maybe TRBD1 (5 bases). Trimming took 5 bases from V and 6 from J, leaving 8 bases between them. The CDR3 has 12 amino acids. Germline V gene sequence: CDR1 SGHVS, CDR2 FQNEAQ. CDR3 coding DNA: TGTGCCAGCAGCCCAACAGGTCAGCCCCAGCATTTT. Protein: CASSPTGQPQHF.

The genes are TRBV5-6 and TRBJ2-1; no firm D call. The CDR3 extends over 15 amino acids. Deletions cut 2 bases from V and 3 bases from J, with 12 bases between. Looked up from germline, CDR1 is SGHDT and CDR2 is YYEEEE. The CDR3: CASSFWGTNYNEQFF. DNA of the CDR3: TGTGCCAGCAGCTTTTGGGGAACCAACTACAATGAGCAGTTCTTC.

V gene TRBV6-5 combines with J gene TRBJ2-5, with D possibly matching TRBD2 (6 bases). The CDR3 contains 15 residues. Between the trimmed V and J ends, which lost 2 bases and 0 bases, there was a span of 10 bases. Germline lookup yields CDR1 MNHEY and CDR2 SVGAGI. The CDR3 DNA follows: TGTGCCAGCAGTTACCGGGACTCAAACCAAGAGACCCAGTACTTC. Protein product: CASSYRDSNQETQYF.

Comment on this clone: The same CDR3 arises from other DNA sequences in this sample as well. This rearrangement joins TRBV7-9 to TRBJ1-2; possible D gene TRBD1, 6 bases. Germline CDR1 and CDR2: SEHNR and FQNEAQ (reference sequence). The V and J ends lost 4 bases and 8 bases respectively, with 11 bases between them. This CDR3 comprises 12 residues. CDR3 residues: CASSSPGGGYTF. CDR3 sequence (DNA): TGTGCCAGCAGCTCCCCCGGGGGCGGCTACACCTTC.

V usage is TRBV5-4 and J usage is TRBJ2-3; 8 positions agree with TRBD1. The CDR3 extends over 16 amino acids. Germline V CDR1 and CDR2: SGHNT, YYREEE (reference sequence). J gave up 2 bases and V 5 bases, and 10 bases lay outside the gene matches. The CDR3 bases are TGTGCCAGCAGTCCTGGGACAGGATCACCCACAGATACGCAGTATTTT. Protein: CASSPGTGSPTDTQYF.

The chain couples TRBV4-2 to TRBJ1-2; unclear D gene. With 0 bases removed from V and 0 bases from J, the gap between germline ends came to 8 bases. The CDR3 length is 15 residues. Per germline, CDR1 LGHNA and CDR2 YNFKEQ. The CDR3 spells CASSQEADANYGYTF. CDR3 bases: TGTGCCAGCAGCCAAGAAGCAGACGCTAACTATGGCTACACCTTC.

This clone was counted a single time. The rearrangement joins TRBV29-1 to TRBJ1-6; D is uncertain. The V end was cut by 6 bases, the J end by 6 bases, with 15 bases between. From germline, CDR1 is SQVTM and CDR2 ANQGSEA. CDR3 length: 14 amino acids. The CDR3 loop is CSVRRDVANSPLHF. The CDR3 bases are TGCAGCGTCCGGAGGGATGTGGCTAATTCACCCCTCCACTTT.

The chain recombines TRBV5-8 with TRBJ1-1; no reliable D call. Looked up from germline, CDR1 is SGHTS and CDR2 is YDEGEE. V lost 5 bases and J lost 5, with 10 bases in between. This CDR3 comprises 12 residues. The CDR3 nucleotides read TGTGCCAGCAGTCCTCTCGGTACTGAAGCTTTCTTT. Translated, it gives CASSPLGTEAFF. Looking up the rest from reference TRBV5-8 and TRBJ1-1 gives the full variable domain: EAGVTQSPTHLIKTRGQQATLRCSPISGHTSVYWYQQALGLGLQFLLWYDEGEERNRGNFPPRFSGRQFPNYSSELNVNALELEDSALYLCASSPLGTEAFFGQGTRLTVV.

The CDR3 loop reads CASSFAFGEFGSYEQYF. The CDR3 DNA follows: TGTGCCAGCAGCTTTGCCTTTGGAGAATTTGGCTCCTACGAGCAGTACTTC. The chain carries TRBV7-6 and TRBJ2-7; D call uncertain. The length of the CDR3 is 17 residues. CDR1 SGHVS and CDR2 FNYEAQ come from the germline V gene. V was pared by 3 bases and J by 0 bases, with 18 bases between.

CDR3 sequence reads: CASSVGQRLYEQYF. The CDR3 DNA reads TGTGCCAGCAGCGTGGGACAGAGGCTTTACGAGCAGTACTTC. The rearrangement uses TRBV9 and TRBJ2-7, with TRBD1 matching over 7 bases. Looked up from germline, CDR1 is SGDLS and CDR2 is YYNGEE. The CDR3 consists of 14 residues. J lost 4 bases, V lost 2 bases, and 6 bases had no gene match.

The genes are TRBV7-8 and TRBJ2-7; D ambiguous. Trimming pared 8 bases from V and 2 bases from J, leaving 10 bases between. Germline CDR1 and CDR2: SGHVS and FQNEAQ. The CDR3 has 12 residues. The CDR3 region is CASVGETYEQYF. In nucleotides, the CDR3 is TGTGCCAGCGTTGGGGAAACCTACGAGCAGTACTTC.

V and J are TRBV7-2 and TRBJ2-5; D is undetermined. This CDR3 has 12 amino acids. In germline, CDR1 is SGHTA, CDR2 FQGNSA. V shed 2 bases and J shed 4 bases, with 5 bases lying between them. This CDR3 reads CASSLTVETQYF. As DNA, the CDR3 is TGTGCCAGCAGCTTAACGGTAGAGACCCAGTACTTC.

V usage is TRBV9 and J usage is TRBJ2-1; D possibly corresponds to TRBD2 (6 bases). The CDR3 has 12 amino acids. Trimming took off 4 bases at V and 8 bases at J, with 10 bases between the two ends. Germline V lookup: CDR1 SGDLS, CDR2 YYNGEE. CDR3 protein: CASSPWGDEQFF. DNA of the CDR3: TGTGCCAGCAGCCCCTGGGGGGATGAGCAGTTCTTC.

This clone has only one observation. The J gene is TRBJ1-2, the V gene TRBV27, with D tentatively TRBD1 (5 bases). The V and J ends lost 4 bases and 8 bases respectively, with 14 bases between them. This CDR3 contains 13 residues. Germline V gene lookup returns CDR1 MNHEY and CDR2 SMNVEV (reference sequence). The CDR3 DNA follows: TGTGCCAGCAGTTACATCTCAGGGTTAGGCTACACCTTC. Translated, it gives CASSYISGLGYTF.

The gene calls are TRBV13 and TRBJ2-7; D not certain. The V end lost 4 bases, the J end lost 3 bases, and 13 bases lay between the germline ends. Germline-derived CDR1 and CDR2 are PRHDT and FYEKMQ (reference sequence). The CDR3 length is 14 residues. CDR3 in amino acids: CASSSEPDLYEQYF. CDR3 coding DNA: TGTGCCAGCAGCTCAGAGCCCGATCTCTACGAGCAGTACTTC.

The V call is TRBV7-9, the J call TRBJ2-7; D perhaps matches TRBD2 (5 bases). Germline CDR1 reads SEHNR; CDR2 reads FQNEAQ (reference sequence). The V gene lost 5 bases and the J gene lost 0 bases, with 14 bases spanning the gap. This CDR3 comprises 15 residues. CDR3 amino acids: CASSPTGMSSYEQYF. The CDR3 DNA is TGTGCCAGCAGCCCCACGGGGATGAGCTCCTACGAGCAGTACTTC.